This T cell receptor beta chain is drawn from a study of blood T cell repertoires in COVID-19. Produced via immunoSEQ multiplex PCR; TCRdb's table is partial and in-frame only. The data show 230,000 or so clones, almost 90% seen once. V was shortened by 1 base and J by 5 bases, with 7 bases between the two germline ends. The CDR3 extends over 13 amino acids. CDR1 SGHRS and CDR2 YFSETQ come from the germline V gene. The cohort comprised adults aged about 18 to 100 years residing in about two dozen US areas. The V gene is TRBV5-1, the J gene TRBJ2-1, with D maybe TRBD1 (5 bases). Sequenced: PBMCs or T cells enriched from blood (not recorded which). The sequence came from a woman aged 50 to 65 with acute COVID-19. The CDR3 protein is CASSLTGHNEQFF. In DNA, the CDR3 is TGCGCCAGCAGCTTGACAGGCCACAATGAGCAGTTCTTC. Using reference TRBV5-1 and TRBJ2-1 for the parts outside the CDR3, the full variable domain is KAGVTQTPRYLIKTRGQQVTLSCSPISGHRSVSWYQQTPGQGLQFLFEYFSETQRNKGNFPGRFSGRQFSNSRSEMNVSTLELGDSALYLCASSLTGHNEQFFGPGTRLTVL.